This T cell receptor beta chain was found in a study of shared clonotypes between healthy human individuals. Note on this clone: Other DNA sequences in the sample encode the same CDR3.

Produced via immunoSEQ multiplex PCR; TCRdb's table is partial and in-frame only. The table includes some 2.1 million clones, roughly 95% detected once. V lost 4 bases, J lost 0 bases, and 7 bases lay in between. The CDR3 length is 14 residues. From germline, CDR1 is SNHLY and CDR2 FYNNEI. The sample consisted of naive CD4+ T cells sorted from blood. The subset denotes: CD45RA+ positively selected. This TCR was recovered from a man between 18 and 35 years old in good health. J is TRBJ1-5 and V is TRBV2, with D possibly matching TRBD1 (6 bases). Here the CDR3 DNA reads TGTGCCAGCAGTGGGGGGCCTAGCAATCAGCCCCAGCATTTT. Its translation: CASSGGPSNQPQHF.